Listed below are T cell receptor beta chains from one sample, sequenced in a study of blood T cell repertoires in COVID-19. Profiled with immunoSEQ multiplex PCR; TCRdb holds only in-frame clones, not every one. The sample carries under 250,000 clones, around 81% recorded once. The sequencing sample was made of peripheral blood. These receptors were taken from a woman aged 60-75 years with active or convalescent COVID-19. The CDR3 runs from the conserved cysteine through the conserved F or W. The D gene is left open where the match is weak. Not every row has a clone size; where given, it reads once, few, many or a size class.

J gene,V gene,D gene,clone size,CDR3 protein,CDR3 DNA
TRBJ1-2,TRBV19,TRBD1,-,CASSSPLTGTYGYTF,TGTGCCAGTAGTTCTCCTCTGACAGGGACTTATGGCTACACCTTC
TRBJ1-2,TRBV28,-,-,CASTGDFYGYTF,TGTGCCAGCACCGGGGATTTCTATGGCTACACCTTC
TRBJ2-3,TRBV10-3,TRBD2,-,CAIGLAGGSTDTQYF,TGTGCCATCGGACTAGCGGGGGGGAGCACAGATACGCAGTATTTT
TRBJ1-2,TRBV29-1,TRBD1,-,CSVRGQGANYGYTF,TGCAGCGTTCGCGGACAGGGAGCTAACTATGGCTACACCTTC
TRBJ1-5,TRBV19,-,-,CASSRSTGNQPQHF,TGTGCCAGTTCAAGGTCCACAGGAAATCAGCCCCAGCATTTT
TRBJ2-7,TRBV7-2,TRBD1,-,CASSLARTGIYEQYF,TGTGCCAGCAGCCTAGCCCGGACAGGGATTTACGAGCAGTACTTC
TRBJ1-2,TRBV6-6,TRBD1,few,CASSQTGNGYTF,TGTGCCAGCAGCCAGACAGGGAATGGCTACACCTTC
TRBJ1-3,TRBV2,-,-,CASKTRTVGNTIYF,TGTGCCAGCAAGACCCGGACAGTAGGAAACACCATATATTTT
TRBJ1-6,TRBV2,TRBD1,-,CASSSRDRESPLHF,TGTGCCAGCAGTTCCCGGGACAGGGAATCACCCCTCCACTTT
TRBJ2-5,TRBV29-1,TRBD1,many,CSVTPGTGGQETQYF,TGCAGCGTTACCCCCGGGACAGGGGGCCAAGAGACCCAGTACTTC
TRBJ2-7,TRBV6-5,TRBD2,-,CASSFEFGAGFGQYF,TGTGCCAGCAGTTTTGAGTTCGGAGCGGGATTTGGGCAGTACTTC